The 27 T cell receptor beta chains below were found in one sample sequenced in a study of CD8+ T cells in alopecia areata. Reverse transcribed after extraction, RNA yielded cDNA as the sequencing template. The data were produced by immunoSEQ multiplex PCR, yet TCRdb's version contains in-frame clones alone and is incomplete. The sample shows around 100,000 clones, none of them appearing just once. The sample taken for sequencing was lesional skin. Receptor source: a C3H/HeJ mouse with alopecia areata. MHC haplotype: H2-k.

This clone was seen a few times. The gene names here belong to mouse. The CDR3 end lies 4 residues beyond the end of the read and is filled in from the germline J gene. V usage is TRBV1 and J usage is TRBJ1-1, with D possibly TRBD1 on 6 matching bases. CDR3 length: 14 residues. Germline lookup yields CDR1 NSQYPW and CDR2 LRSPGD (reference sequence). The part of the CDR3 DNA that was read is TGCACCTGCAGTGCAGATCAGGGGCGCGGA. It specifies CTCSADQGRG. The full CDR3 reads CTCSADQGRGEVFF.

This clone was picked up a small number of times. The gene names given are mouse names. The missing CDR3 end, 4 residues past where the read stops, is filled in from the germline J gene. This rearrangement joins TRBV13-2 to TRBJ2-7, with 11 bases matching TRBD2. The CDR3 contains 16 residues. Looked up from germline, CDR1 is NNHNN and CDR2 is SYGAGS (reference sequence). V lost 1 base and J lost 0; bases outside the gene matches: 3. The CDR3 DNA, read in part, is TGTGCCAGCGGTGATCCCGACTGGGGGGGCTCCTAT. Its protein is CASGDPDWGGSY. The complete CDR3 reads CASGDPDWGGSYEQYF.

In the case of this clone: The gene names here belong to mouse. The read falls 4 residues short of the CDR3 end, and the missing part is taken from the germline J gene. The genes are TRBV13-3 and TRBJ1-2, with 9 bases aligning to TRBD1. The CDR3 is made up of 14 amino acids. CDR1 and CDR2 (germline): NNHDY, SYVADS. V lost 5 bases and J lost 4; bases outside the gene matches: 6. The CDR3 is CASSGDRAGSDYTF. The CDR3 DNA, read in part, is TGTGCCAGCAGCGGGGACAGGGCGGGCTCC.

A word on this clone: Gene names and germline refer to mouse. The CDR3 end is not reached by the read, which stops 4 residues before it; the germline J gene fills it in. The J gene is TRBJ2-2, the V gene TRBV13-3; TRBD1 might be the D (5 bases). Germline loops: CDR1 NNHDY, CDR2 SYVADS. The length of the CDR3 is 12 residues. V shed 6 bases and J shed 3 bases, with 6 bases lying between them. The CDR3 is CASKGYTGQLYF. Incomplete CDR3 DNA: TGTGCCAGCAAGGGGTACACCGGG.

The table lists this clone with many counts. The gene names given are mouse names. With the read ending 4 residues before the CDR3 end, the germline J gene is used to fill in that end. This CDR3 is also generated by other DNA sequences in the sample. V usage is TRBV13-3 and J usage is TRBJ2-5; TRBD1 matches 9 bases. Germline values: CDR1 NNHDY, CDR2 SYVADS. The CDR3 spans 15 residues. V shed 2 bases and J 2 bases; nucleotides not matched to a gene: 3. The CDR3 protein is CASSEGQGGQDTQYF. CDR3 bases read: TGTGCCAGCAGTGAGGGACAGGGTGGCCAAGAC.

This clone came up a few times. Here the gene names and germline are mouse. The CDR3 goes on 4 residues after the read ends, and that part is filled in from the germline J gene. The chain couples TRBV19 to TRBJ2-3, with a tentative D call TRBD2 (6 bases). Looked up from germline, CDR1 is FNHDT and CDR2 is SITEND (reference sequence). The V end lost 5 bases, the J end lost 0 bases, and 13 bases lay between the germline ends. The CDR3 sequence is 15 residues long. This CDR3 is CASSPPGLSAETLYF. The sequenced CDR3 bases are TGTGCCAGCAGCCCCCCGGGACTTAGTGCAGAA.

As concerns this clone: The listed genes are named as in mouse. The read ends 4 residues early relative to the CDR3; the germline J gene fills the gap. V gene TRBV13-1 combines with J gene TRBJ2-1; TRBD2 might be the D (7 bases). The CDR3 is 15 amino acids. V was shortened by 2 bases and J by 4 bases, with 13 bases between the two germline ends. Per germline, CDR1 NSHNY and CDR2 SYGAGN. CDR3 bases read: TGTGCCAGCAGTGAGTGGGGGGACATATATGCT. This encodes CASSEWGDIYA. The whole CDR3 sequence reads CASSEWGDIYAEQFF.

This clone was seen more than once but under ten times. The listed genes are named as in mouse. The missing CDR3 end, 4 residues past where the read stops, is filled in from the germline J gene. The chain uses TRBV13-3 and TRBJ2-1; possible D gene TRBD1, 5 bases. Germline V gives CDR1 NNHDY, CDR2 SYVADS. V was trimmed by 1 base and J by 4 bases, leaving 12 bases between them. This CDR3 region has 15 residues. The CDR3 loop reads CASSDQTEKYAEQFF. The sequenced CDR3 bases are TGTGCCAGCAGTGATCAGACAGAAAAATATGCT.

Notes on this clone: All gene names here are mouse names. The CDR3 end lies 4 residues beyond the end of the read and is filled in from the germline J gene. The chain uses TRBV13-1 and TRBJ2-3, with D possibly matching TRBD2 (5 bases). Germline values: CDR1 NSHNY, CDR2 SYGAGN. V lost 3 bases, J lost 0 bases, and 14 bases lay in between. The CDR3 has 16 amino acids. CDR3 amino acids: CASSGPDSFSAETLYF. Partial CDR3 DNA: TGTGCCAGCAGTGGCCCGGACTCTTTTAGTGCAGAA.

This clone was seen a few times. Each gene name is a mouse one. The DNA read from the CDR3 is TGTGCCAGCAGCCCAGGGGGCTACTCC. This translates into CASSPGGYS. The full CDR3 sequence reads CASSPGGYSDYTF. The chain carries TRBV13-3 and TRBJ1-2, with 8 bases fitting TRBD1. The CDR3 extends 4 residues past the end of the read, so its final part is completed from the germline J gene. J lost 3 bases, V lost 5 bases, and 3 bases had no gene match. The CDR3 consists of 13 residues. CDR1 NNHDY and CDR2 SYVADS come from the germline V gene.

This clone was observed a handful of times. Each gene name is a mouse one. With the read ending 4 residues before the CDR3 end, the germline J gene is used to fill in that end. The rearrangement links TRBV13-3 to TRBJ2-4; 9 bases align to TRBD2. This CDR3 spans 14 amino acids. Germline V CDR1 and CDR2: NNHDY, SYVADS. Incomplete CDR3 DNA: TGTGCCAGCAGTTTTGACTGGGGGAAAAAC. It encodes CASSFDWGKN. The whole CDR3 region reads CASSFDWGKNTLYF.

In regard to this clone: Genes here carry mouse names. The read finishes 4 residues shy of the CDR3 end, and the germline J gene is used to complete it. This chain connects TRBV19 to TRBJ2-1; a weak D match, TRBD1 (6 bases). V was cut by 0 bases and J by 0 bases, with 10 bases left in between. Per the germline V gene, CDR1 is FNHDT and CDR2 is SITEND (reference sequence). The CDR3 runs to 16 residues. CDR3 amino acids: CASSIGPDSNYAEQFF. The CDR3 bases that were read are TGTGCCAGCAGTATAGGTCCGGACAGTAACTATGCT.

The sample holds a few counts of this clone. Genes and germline are mouse. The read finishes 4 residues shy of the CDR3 end, and the germline J gene is used to complete it. The chain links TRBV19 to TRBJ2-1; TRBD1 might be the D (5 bases). Germline CDR1 reads FNHDT; CDR2 reads SITEND (reference sequence). The CDR3 totals 13 residues. V lost 2 bases and J 4 bases, leaving 7 bases between the germline ends. CDR3 residues: CASSITGYAEQFF. The CDR3 DNA, read in part, is TGTGCCAGCAGTATCACAGGTTATGCT. The full variable domain, with the rest looked up from reference TRBV19 and TRBJ2-1, is GGIITQTPKFLIGQEGQKLTLKCQQNFNHDTMYWYRQDSGKGLRLIYYSITENDLQKGDLSEGYDASREKKSSFSLTVTSAQKNEMAVFLCASSITGYAEQFFGPGTRLTVL.

This clone was counted between two and nine times. Genes here carry mouse names. Read sequence stops 4 residues before the CDR3 end, and the germline J gene provides the missing end. V and J are TRBV31 and TRBJ2-2; D remains unclear. The CDR3 is 13 amino acids. Germline V gene data show CDR1 as GKSSPN and CDR2 as SITVG. Trimming left V 0 bases short and J 0 bases short, with 2 bases between. The DNA read from the CDR3 is TGTGCCTGGAGTCTCTCAAACACCGGG. It translates to CAWSLSNTG. The CDR3 in its entirety is CAWSLSNTGQLYF.

This clone occurred a few times. The gene symbols are mouse symbols. This chain's CDR3 is CTCSAAGTSYAEQFF. The DNA read from the CDR3 is TGCACCTGCAGTGCAGCCGGGACAAGCTATGCT. This chain joins TRBV1 and TRBJ2-1; D is possibly TRBD1 (6 bases). The CDR3 end is not reached by the read, which stops 4 residues before it; the germline J gene fills it in. Trimming cost V 1 base and J 3 bases, with 10 bases left between them. The V gene's germline CDR1 is NSQYPW and CDR2 LRSPGD (reference sequence). The CDR3 sequence is 15 residues long. Full variable domain (remainder filled in from reference TRBV1 and TRBJ2-1): VTLLEQNPRWRLVPRGQAVNLRCILKNSQYPWMSWYQQDLQKQLQWLFTLRSPGDKEVKSLPGADYLATRVTDTELRLQVANMSQGRTLYCTCSAAGTSYAEQFFGPGTRLTVL.

Concerning this clone: Gene names refer to mouse genes. The read terminates 4 residues ahead of where the CDR3 ends, so the germline J gene completes it. The V and J genes are TRBV19 and TRBJ1-1; D is perhaps TRBD1 (6 bases). The CDR3 totals 12 residues. Germline assignment: CDR1 FNHDT and CDR2 SITEND (reference sequence). CDR3 DNA (partial): TGTGCCAGCAGTAGAAGGGGGACA. This gives the protein CASSRRGT. The whole CDR3 region reads CASSRRGTEVFF.

On this clone: Gene labels here are mouse ones. The CDR3 is cut off 4 residues early in the read; its end comes from the germline J gene. This rearrangement joins TRBV13-3 to TRBJ1-2, with TRBD1 as a possible D gene (5 bases). This CDR3 has 14 residues. Trimming left V 2 bases short and J 2 bases short, with 10 bases between. In germline, CDR1 is NNHDY, CDR2 SYVADS. CDR3 DNA, as far as it was read: TGTGCCAGCAGTGAGTGGGGGGAGAACTCC. Translated: CASSEWGENS. The whole CDR3 region reads CASSEWGENSDYTF.

The table lists this clone with a few counts. Mouse names are used for the genes. The CDR3 end falls 4 residues outside the read, so it is completed with the germline J gene. The chain uses TRBV13-2 and TRBJ2-1, with TRBD1 identical over 10 bases. This CDR3 comprises 14 residues. From germline, CDR1 is NNHNN and CDR2 SYGAGS (reference sequence). J lost 6 bases, V lost 0 bases, and 0 bases had no gene match. Incomplete CDR3 DNA: TGTGCCAGCGGTGATGGGGACAGGGGTGCT. Protein: CASGDGDRGA. The CDR3, in full, reads CASGDGDRGAEQFF.

Remarks on this clone: The genes and germline here are from mouse. The read gets to within 4 residues of the CDR3 end, and the germline J gene fills in the rest. The chain recombines TRBV12-1 with TRBJ2-1; D might be TRBD2 (6 bases). CDR3 length: 14 amino acids. V lost 4 bases to trimming and J lost 0 bases, with 9 bases between them. Germline-derived CDR1 and CDR2 are SGHSN and HYEKVE. CDR3 bases read: TGTGCCAGCTCCCGGGACTCTAACTATGCT. Translated, it gives CASSRDSNYA. The CDR3 in its entirety is CASSRDSNYAEQFF.

About this clone: Gene names and germline refer to mouse. From the germline J gene comes the end of the CDR3, since the read stops 4 residues before it. This chain uses TRBV1 with TRBJ2-5; weak D call: TRBD2 (5 bases). This CDR3 is built from 13 residues. Germline V lookup: CDR1 NSQYPW, CDR2 LRSPGD (reference sequence). Partial CDR3 DNA: TGCACCTGCAGTGCGGCTGGGAAAGAC. It codes for CTCSAAGKD. The CDR3 in full is CTCSAAGKDTQYF.

This clone was seen more than once but under ten times. The protein in this entry is translated from the DNA; at residue 12 it differs from the protein listed in TCRdb. Gene names are mouse gene names. The read stops 3 residues short of the end of the CDR3; the missing end is completed from the germline J gene. This chain joins TRBV13-2 and TRBJ1-3, with 9 bases lining up with TRBD1. V shed 0 bases, J shed 8 bases, and the junction held 6 bases outside the gene matches. The CDR3 is made up of 15 amino acids. The germline CDR1 and CDR2 sequences are NNHNN and SYGAGS (reference sequence). Here the CDR3 reads CASGDAEDRGDTLYF. The part of the CDR3 DNA that was read is TGTGCCAGCGGTGATGCAGAGGACAGGGGCGATACG.

This clone was seen only a few times. The gene symbols are mouse symbols. The read ends 4 residues shy of where the CDR3 ends; the end is completed using the germline J gene. Other DNA sequences of this sample code for an identical CDR3. V usage is TRBV1 and J usage is TRBJ1-4; TRBD1 matches at 8 bases. The CDR3 has 15 residues. Germline CDR1 NSQYPW, CDR2 LRSPGD (reference sequence). CDR3 region: CTCSADRGGGERLFF. The CDR3 bases that were read are TGCACCTGCAGTGCCGACAGGGGAGGGGGCGAA.

This clone came up a few times. Gene labels here are mouse ones. Read data end 4 residues before the CDR3 end; the end is taken from the germline J gene. The J gene is TRBJ2-5, the V gene TRBV5, with unresolved D. This CDR3 region has 15 residues. Germline values: CDR1 LGHNA, CDR2 YNLKQL (reference sequence). The V and J ends lost 0 bases and 0 bases respectively, with 7 bases between them. The covered CDR3 bases are TGTGCCAGCAGCCAAGATGTGGTTAACCAAGAC. This encodes CASSQDVVNQD. The CDR3 as a whole reads CASSQDVVNQDTQYF.

This clone came up a few times. Here the gene names and germline are mouse. Coverage ceases 4 residues before the CDR3 finishes, and the germline J gene fills in the end. V and J are TRBV1 and TRBJ1-1, with 11 bases aligning to TRBD1. CDR1 and CDR2 (germline): NSQYPW, LRSPGD (reference sequence). V shed 0 bases and J 4 bases; nucleotides not matched to a gene: 4. The CDR3 loop spans 16 amino acids. The sequenced CDR3 bases are TGCACCTGCAGTGCAGATCCGGGACAGGGGGTCACA. Translation gives CTCSADPGQGVT. In full, the CDR3 reads CTCSADPGQGVTEVFF.

This clone was recorded a few times. The gene symbols are mouse symbols. The read gets to within 4 residues of the CDR3 end, and the germline J gene fills in the rest. The rearrangement uses TRBV31 and TRBJ1-1; TRBD1 matches 9 bases. This CDR3 has 14 amino acids. Per the germline V gene, CDR1 is GKSSPN and CDR2 is SITVG. V trimming: 0 bases; J trimming: 4 bases; junction bases outside the gene matches: 3. The DNA read from the CDR3 is TGTGCCTGGAGTCTAGGACAGGGGCCCACA. Translating gives CAWSLGQGPT. In full, the CDR3 is CAWSLGQGPTEVFF.

Details on this clone: The germline and genes are mouse ones. Read sequence stops 4 residues before the CDR3 end, and the germline J gene provides the missing end. The chain is built from TRBV1 and TRBJ2-7, with 9 bases identical to TRBD1. The CDR3 covers 16 residues. CDR1 is NSQYPW, CDR2 LRSPGD, per germline (reference sequence). The CDR3 region is CTCSADLGTGRYEQYF. CDR3 DNA (partial): TGCACCTGCAGTGCAGATTTAGGGACAGGGAGATAT.

As for this clone: Gene names and germline match the mouse. The CDR3 extends 4 residues past the end of the read, so its final part is completed from the germline J gene. The chain is built from TRBV17 and TRBJ1-2; 10 nucleotides match TRBD1. The germline V gene has CDR1 MNHDT and CDR2 YYDKIL. There are 14 residues in the CDR3. The CDR3 DNA, read in part, is TGTGCTAGCAGTAGAGGGACAGGGGGTCCC. It translates to CASSRGTGGP. The entire CDR3 reads CASSRGTGGPDYTF. The full variable domain, rest sourced from reference TRBV17 and TRBJ1-2, is DTTVKQNPRYKLARVGKPVNLICSQTMNHDTMYWYQKKPNQAPKLLLFYYDKILNREADTFEKFQSSRPNNSFCSLYIGSAGLEYSAMYLCASSRGTGGPDYTFGSGTRLLVI.